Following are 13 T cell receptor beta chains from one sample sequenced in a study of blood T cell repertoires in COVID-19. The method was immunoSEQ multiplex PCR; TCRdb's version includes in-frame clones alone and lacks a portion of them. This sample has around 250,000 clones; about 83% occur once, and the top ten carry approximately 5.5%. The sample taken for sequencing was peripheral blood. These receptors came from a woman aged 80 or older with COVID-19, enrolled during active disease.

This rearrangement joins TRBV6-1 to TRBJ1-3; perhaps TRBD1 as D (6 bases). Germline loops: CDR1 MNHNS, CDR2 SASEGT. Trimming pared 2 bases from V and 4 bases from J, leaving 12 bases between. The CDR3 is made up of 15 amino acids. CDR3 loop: CASSERQGIGNTIYF. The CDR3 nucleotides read TGTGCCAGCAGTGAAAGGCAGGGGATCGGAAACACCATATATTTT.

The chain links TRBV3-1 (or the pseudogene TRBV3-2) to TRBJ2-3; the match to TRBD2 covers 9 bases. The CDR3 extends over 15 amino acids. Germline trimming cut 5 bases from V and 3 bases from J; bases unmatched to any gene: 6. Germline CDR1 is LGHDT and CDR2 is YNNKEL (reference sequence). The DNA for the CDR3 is TGTGCCAGCAGCGCGCGCGGGGGGGCAACAGATACGCAGTATTTT. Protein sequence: CASSARGGATDTQYF.

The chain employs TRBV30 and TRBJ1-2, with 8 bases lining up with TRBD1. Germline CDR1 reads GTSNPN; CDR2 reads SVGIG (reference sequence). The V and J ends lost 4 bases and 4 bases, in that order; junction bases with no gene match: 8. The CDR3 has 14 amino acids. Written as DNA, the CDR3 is TGTGCCTGGACCTCCCAGGGGGCTGGCTATGGCTACACCTTC. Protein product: CAWTSQGAGYGYTF.

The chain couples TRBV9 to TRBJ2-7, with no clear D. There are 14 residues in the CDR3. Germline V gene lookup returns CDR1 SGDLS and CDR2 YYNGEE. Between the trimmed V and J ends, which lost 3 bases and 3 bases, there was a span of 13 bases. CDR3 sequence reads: CASSETIEGYEQYF. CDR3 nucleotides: TGTGCCAGCAGCGAAACTATTGAAGGCTACGAGCAGTACTTC. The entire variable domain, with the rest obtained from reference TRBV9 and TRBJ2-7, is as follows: DSGVTQTPKHLITATGQRVTLRCSPRSGDLSVYWYQQSLDQGLQFLIQYYNGEERAKGNILERFSAQQFPDLHSELNLSSLELGDSALYFCASSETIEGYEQYFGPGTRLTVT.

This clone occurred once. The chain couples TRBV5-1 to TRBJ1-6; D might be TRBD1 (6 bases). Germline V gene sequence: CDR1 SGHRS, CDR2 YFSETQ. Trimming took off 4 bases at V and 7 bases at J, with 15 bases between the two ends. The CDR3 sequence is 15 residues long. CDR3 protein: CASSPEGGWNSPLHF. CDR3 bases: TGCGCCAGCAGCCCCGAGGGGGGGTGGAATTCACCCCTCCACTTT.

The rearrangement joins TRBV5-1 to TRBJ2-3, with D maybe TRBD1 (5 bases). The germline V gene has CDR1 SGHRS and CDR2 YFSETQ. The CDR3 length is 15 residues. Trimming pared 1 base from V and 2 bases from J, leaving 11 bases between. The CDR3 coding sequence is TGCGCCAGCAGCTTGCGACAGCCTTCCACAGATACGCAGTATTTT. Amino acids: CASSLRQPSTDTQYF.

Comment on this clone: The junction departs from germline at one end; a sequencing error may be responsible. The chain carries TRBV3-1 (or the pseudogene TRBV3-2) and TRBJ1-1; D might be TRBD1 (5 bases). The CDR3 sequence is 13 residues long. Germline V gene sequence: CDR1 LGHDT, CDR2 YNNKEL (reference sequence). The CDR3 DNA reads TGTGCCAGCAGGCAAGAGACAGTCCCCGAAGCTTTCTTT. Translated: CASRQETVPEAFF.

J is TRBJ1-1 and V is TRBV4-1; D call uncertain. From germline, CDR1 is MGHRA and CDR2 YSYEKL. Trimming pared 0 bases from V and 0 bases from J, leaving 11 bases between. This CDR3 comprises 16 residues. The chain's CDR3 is CASSQDLTLMNTEAFF. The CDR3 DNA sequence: TGCGCCAGCAGCCAAGATCTGACATTGATGAACACTGAAGCTTTCTTT.

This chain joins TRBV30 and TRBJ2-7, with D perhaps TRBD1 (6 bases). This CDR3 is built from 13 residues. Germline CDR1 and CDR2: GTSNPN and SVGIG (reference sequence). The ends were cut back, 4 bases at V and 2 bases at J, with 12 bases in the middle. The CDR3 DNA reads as TGTGCCTGGATGGGGGCCAAGACCTACGAGCAGTACTTC. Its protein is CAWMGAKTYEQYF. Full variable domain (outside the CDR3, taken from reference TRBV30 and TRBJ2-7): SQTIHQWPATLVQPVGSPLSLECTVEGTSNPNLYWYRQAAGRGLQLLFYSVGIGQISSEVPQNLSASRPQDRQFILSSKKLLLSDSGFYLCAWMGAKTYEQYFGPGTRLTVT.

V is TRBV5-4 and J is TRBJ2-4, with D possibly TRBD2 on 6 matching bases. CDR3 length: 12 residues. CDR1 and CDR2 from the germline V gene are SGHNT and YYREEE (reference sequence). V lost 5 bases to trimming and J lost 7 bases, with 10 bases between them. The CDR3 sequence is CASSSGTNIQYF. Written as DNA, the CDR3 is TGTGCCAGCAGTTCCGGGACTAACATTCAGTACTTC.

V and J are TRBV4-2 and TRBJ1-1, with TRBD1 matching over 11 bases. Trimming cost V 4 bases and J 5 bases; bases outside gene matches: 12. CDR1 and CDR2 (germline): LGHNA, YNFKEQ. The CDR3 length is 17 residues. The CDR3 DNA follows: TGTGCCAGCAGCCCCAGGACAGGGGGCGAAGGAACGACTGAAGCTTTCTTT. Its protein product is CASSPRTGGEGTTEAFF.

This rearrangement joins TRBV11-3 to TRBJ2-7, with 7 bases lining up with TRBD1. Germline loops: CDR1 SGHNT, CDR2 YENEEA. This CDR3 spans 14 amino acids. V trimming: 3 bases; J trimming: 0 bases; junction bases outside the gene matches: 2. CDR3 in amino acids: CASSLSGGSYEQYF. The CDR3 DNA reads TGTGCCAGCAGCTTGTCAGGGGGCTCCTACGAGCAGTACTTC.

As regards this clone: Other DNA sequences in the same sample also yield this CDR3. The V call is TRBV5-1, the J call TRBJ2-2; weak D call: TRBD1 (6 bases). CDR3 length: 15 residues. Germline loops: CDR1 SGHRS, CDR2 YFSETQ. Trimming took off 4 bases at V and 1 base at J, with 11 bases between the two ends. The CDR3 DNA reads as TGCGCCAGCAGCCTCGGACAGTTGAACACCGGGGAGCTGTTTTTT. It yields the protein CASSLGQLNTGELFF.